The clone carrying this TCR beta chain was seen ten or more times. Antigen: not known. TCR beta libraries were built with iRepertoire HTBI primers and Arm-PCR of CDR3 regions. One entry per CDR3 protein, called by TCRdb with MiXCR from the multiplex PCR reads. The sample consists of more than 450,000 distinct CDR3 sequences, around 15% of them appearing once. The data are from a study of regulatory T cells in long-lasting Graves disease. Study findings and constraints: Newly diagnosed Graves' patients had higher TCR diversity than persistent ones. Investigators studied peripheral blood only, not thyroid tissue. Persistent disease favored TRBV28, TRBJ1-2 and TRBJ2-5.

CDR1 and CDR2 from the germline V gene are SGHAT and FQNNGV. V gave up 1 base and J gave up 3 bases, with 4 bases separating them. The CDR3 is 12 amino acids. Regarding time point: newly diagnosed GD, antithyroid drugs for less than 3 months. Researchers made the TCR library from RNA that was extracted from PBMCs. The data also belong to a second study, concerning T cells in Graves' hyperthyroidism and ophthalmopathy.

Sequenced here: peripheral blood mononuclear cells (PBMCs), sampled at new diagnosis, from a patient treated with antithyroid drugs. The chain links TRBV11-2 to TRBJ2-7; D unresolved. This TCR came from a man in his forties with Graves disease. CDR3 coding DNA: TGTGCCAGCAGCTTAGGGGACTACGAGCAGTACTTC. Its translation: CASSLGDYEQYF. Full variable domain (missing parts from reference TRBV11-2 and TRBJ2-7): EAGVAQSPRYKIIEKRQSVAFWCNPISGHATLYWYQQILGQGPKLLIQFQNNGVVDDSQLPKDRFSAERLKGVDSTLKIQPAKLEDSAVYLCASSLGDYEQYFGPGTRLTVT.